The entry below gives a single TCR beta chain sequence along with its context. Its antigen is unknown. This sample is part of a study of T-cell memory formation after mild COVID-19. Study information: TCR clusters largely stayed donor specific.

Study-level results: Memory from before infection featured some responding clones, which suggests cross-reactive memory joined. Whether second-wave clones peaking at day 37 were SARS-CoV-2 specific went unconfirmed.

The CDR3 spans 11 residues. After removal of 3 bases from V and 6 bases from J, the junction contained 2 bases not matched to a gene. CDR1 DFQATT and CDR2 SNEGSKA come from the germline V gene (reference sequence). Barcoded TCR alpha and TCR beta cDNA libraries with UMIs came from 5'RACE using constant-segment primers. TCRdb reprocessed the 5' RACE reads via MiXCR and lists one record per CDR3 protein. The data hold 380,000 or so distinct CDR3 sequences, with 13% to 15% observed a single time. J is TRBJ2-7 and V is TRBV20-1, with 7 bases matching TRBD2. Sequences were obtained from PBMCs or a T cell subset sorted from them (not recorded which). The sequence was obtained from a young man who had mild COVID-19 (a few samples of this study predate the infection). Cell type and time point are not known. For the CDR3, the DNA is TGCAGTGCTAGCGGGGGGTTCGAGCAGTACTTC. As protein: CSASGGFEQYF.